This passage covers 9 T cell receptor beta chains from one sample sequenced in a study of blood T cell repertoires in COVID-19. The data were produced by immunoSEQ multiplex PCR, yet TCRdb's version contains in-frame clones alone and is incomplete. The data contain 120,000 to 150,000 clones, 75% to 90% of them singletons. The sample consisted of peripheral blood. These receptors were obtained from a human donor in a cohort sampled during active COVID-19.

The V and J genes are TRBV7-3 and TRBJ2-2; tentative D call: TRBD2 (6 bases). This CDR3 is 14 amino acids long. V was shortened by 8 bases and J by 5 bases, with 15 bases between the two germline ends. Germline CDR1 reads SGHTA; CDR2 reads FQGTGA. The chain's CDR3 is CASAYAGQTGELFF. The CDR3 DNA follows: TGTGCCAGCGCCTATGCGGGGCAGACCGGGGAGCTGTTTTTT.

This clone occurred once. The rearrangement joins TRBV12-5 to TRBJ2-3, with a tentative D call TRBD1 (8 bases). Trimming cost V 1 base and J 3 bases, with 20 bases left between them. This CDR3 comprises 18 residues. Germline V CDR1 and CDR2: LGHNT, FRNRAP. CDR3 coding DNA: TGTGCTAGTGGTTTGGGTAAGAAGGGGGGGACAGGTACAGATACGCAGTATTTT. Translation gives CASGLGKKGGTGTDTQYF.

This chain connects TRBV5-1 to TRBJ1-2, with TRBD1 matching 7 bases. This CDR3 spans 15 amino acids. V lost 4 bases, J lost 1 base, and 7 bases stayed unmatched. The germline V gene has CDR1 SGHRS and CDR2 YFSETQ. The CDR3 loop is CASSPAGGFNYGYTF. The DNA of the CDR3 is TGCGCCAGCAGCCCCGCAGGGGGTTTTAACTATGGCTACACCTTC.

Only one count was recorded for this clone. The chain uses TRBV11-1 and TRBJ2-3, with a tentative D call TRBD2 (6 bases). Per germline, CDR1 SGHAT and CDR2 FQDESV (reference sequence). The CDR3 is made up of 15 amino acids. V dropped 5 bases and J dropped 3 bases, with 15 bases sitting between them. CDR3 nucleotide sequence: TGTGCCAGCAGCCTCTGGGGGGTAAGGACAGATACGCAGTATTTT. It encodes CASSLWGVRTDTQYF.

This clone was detected once. J is TRBJ1-6 and V is TRBV7-8, with a tentative D call TRBD1 (5 bases). The V end lost 1 base, the J end lost 5 bases, and 12 bases lay between the germline ends. Germline V gene sequence: CDR1 SGHVS, CDR2 FQNEAQ. This CDR3 comprises 16 residues. The CDR3 region is CASSLGGGSNNSPLHF. The CDR3 coding sequence is TGTGCCAGCAGCTTAGGGGGGGGTAGTAATAATTCACCCCTCCACTTT.

The chain combines TRBV2 with TRBJ2-7, with 12 bases matching TRBD1. This CDR3 comprises 15 residues. The V and J ends lost 3 bases and 3 bases, in that order; junction bases with no gene match: 3. Germline V lookup: CDR1 SNHLY, CDR2 FYNNEI. The CDR3 bases are TGTGCCAGCAGTGAGGGACAGGGGGCATTCTACGAGCAGTACTTC. Its protein is CASSEGQGAFYEQYF.

The CDR3: CASSSGGGNTIYF. CDR3 DNA sequence: TGTGCCAGCAGCTCGGGGGGTGGAAACACCATATATTTT. The chain is built from TRBV11-2 and TRBJ1-3; possible D gene TRBD1, 5 bases. CDR3 length: 13 amino acids. Germline V gene sequence: CDR1 SGHAT, CDR2 FQNNGV. Trimming removed 4 bases at V and 3 bases at J, with 7 bases between.

This clone has only one observation. The chain combines TRBV27 with TRBJ2-1, with TRBD1 identical over 7 bases. The CDR3 runs to 14 residues. The junction had 5 bases not matched to a gene; V was cut back by 3 bases and J by 6 bases. In germline, CDR1 is MNHEY, CDR2 SMNVEV (reference sequence). DNA of the CDR3: TGTGCCAGCAGTTTCGGGACAGTTAGCAATGAGCAGTTCTTC. The encoded protein is CASSFGTVSNEQFF.

V gene TRBV18 combines with J gene TRBJ2-2, with D possibly being TRBD2 (7 bases). Germline assignment: CDR1 KGHSH and CDR2 LQKENI. This CDR3 contains 17 residues. The V end lost 0 bases, the J end lost 2 bases, and 13 bases lay between the germline ends. CDR3 in DNA: TGTGCCAGCTCACCACCGGGGGGGCGCCCTAACACCGGGGAGCTGTTTTTT. Its translation is CASSPPGGRPNTGELFF.